The 8 T cell receptor beta chains listed next were all sequenced from one sample in a study of CD8+ T cells in alopecia areata. cDNA reverse transcribed from extracted RNA served as the sequencing template. Only in-frame clones appear in the TCRdb table, and some are missing; sequencing was by immunoSEQ multiplex PCR. The sample holds more than 100,000 clones, about 60% seen once. The sample taken for sequencing was CD4+ T cells sorted from blood. The origin of the receptors is a human donor in good health.

This clone was seen only a few times. V gene TRBV5-1 combines with J gene TRBJ2-2; D might be TRBD1 or TRBD2, each matching 6 bases. The V end was cut by 4 bases, the J end by 1 base, with 17 bases between. CDR1 SGHRS and CDR2 YFSETQ come from the germline V gene. The CDR3 loop spans 17 amino acids. CDR3: CASSQSSGGLNTGELFF. The CDR3 DNA is TGCGCCAGCAGCCAATCATCCGGGGGCCTGAACACCGGGGAGCTGTTTTTT.

The chain is built from TRBV6-1 and TRBJ2-7, with unresolved D. Germline CDR1 reads MNHNS; CDR2 reads SASEGT. The CDR3 runs to 13 residues. Trimming removed 7 bases from V and 4 bases from J, with 14 bases in between. The CDR3 reads CASTGPSTYEQYF. DNA for the CDR3: TGTGCCAGCACTGGGCCATCCACGTACGAGCAGTACTTC.

This chain joins TRBV29-1 and TRBJ2-3; TRBD1 matches 8 bases. The length of the CDR3 is 16 residues. V was clipped by 2 bases and J by 0 bases; unmatched bases: 7. Looked up from germline, CDR1 is SQVTM and CDR2 is ANQGSEA. CDR3 in DNA: TGCAGCGTTGAATATTGGACAGGGCGGAGCACAGATACGCAGTATTTT. The encoded protein is CSVEYWTGRSTDTQYF.

The rearrangement links TRBV30 to TRBJ1-4; 9 bases line up with TRBD1. The CDR3 spans 15 residues. Germline V lookup: CDR1 GTSNPN, CDR2 SVGIG (reference sequence). V shed 3 bases and J 7 bases; nucleotides not matched to a gene: 9. CDR3 in amino acids: CAWSAGTGRVEKLFF. CDR3 in DNA: TGTGCCTGGAGCGCCGGGACAGGGCGGGTTGAAAAACTGTTTTTT. The full variable domain, in which reference TRBV30 and TRBJ1-4 provide the parts outside the CDR3, is SQTIHQWPATLVQPVGSPLSLECTVEGTSNPNLYWYRQAAGRGLQLLFYSVGIGQISSEVPQNLSASRPQDRQFILSSKKLLLSDSGFYLCAWSAGTGRVEKLFFGSGTQLSVL.

The genes are TRBV7-2 and TRBJ1-5; D not resolved. Between the trimmed V and J ends, which lost 2 bases and 5 bases, there was a span of 7 bases. Germline loops: CDR1 SGHTA, CDR2 FQGNSA. This CDR3 is 13 amino acids long. CDR3 in amino acids: CASSLKADQPQHF. In nucleotides, the CDR3 is TGTGCCAGCAGCTTAAAGGCAGATCAGCCCCAGCATTTT.

CDR3 loop: CASSGHYGYTF. The CDR3 DNA sequence: TGTGCCAGCAGTGGCCATTATGGCTACACCTTC. The chain uses TRBV2 and TRBJ1-2; D is ambiguous. Germline assignment: CDR1 SNHLY and CDR2 FYNNEI. Trimming took 4 bases from V and 5 from J, leaving 5 bases between them. CDR3 size: 11 residues.

This clone was seen a few times. The rearrangement uses TRBV5-1 and TRBJ2-3; either TRBD1 or TRBD2 may supply D (5 bases each). V lost 7 bases and J lost 2, with 11 bases in between. Germline CDR1 reads SGHRS; CDR2 reads YFSETQ. CDR3 size: 13 residues. Here the CDR3 DNA reads TGCGCCAGCTCGGGACGGAACACAGATACGCAGTATTTT. Translating it yields CASSGRNTDTQYF.

The chain has TRBV7-2 and TRBJ2-1; either TRBD1 or TRBD2 may fit D (7 bases each). Germline loops: CDR1 SGHTA, CDR2 FQGNSA. Trimming removed 3 bases at V and 4 bases at J, with 10 bases between. The CDR3 extends over 14 amino acids. DNA of the CDR3: TGTGCCAGCAGCTTTCAGGGGGGGTACAATGAGCAGTTCTTC. Encoded protein: CASSFQGGYNEQFF.